There are many counts of the clone carrying this T cell receptor beta chain. Its matching antigen is unknown. The read comes to an end 3 residues before the CDR3 does, leaving the germline J gene to fill in the end. Some clones are missing from TCRdb's copy, which holds only in-frame ones; the method was immunoSEQ multiplex PCR. The sample is made up of some 52,000 clones, none counted only once. Each donor provided about 5 to 8 ml of heparinized whole blood. Germline-derived CDR1 and CDR2 are SGHRS and YFSETQ. The CDR3 sequence is 13 residues long. V lost 1 base to trimming and J lost 5 bases; unmatched junction nucleotides: 2. The sample is drawn from a study of T cell clonality in common variable immunodeficiency. Study findings and constraints: Common variable immunodeficiency TCR beta sequences reportedly had fewer deletions and N-nucleotide insertions. Compared with controls, CVID subjects had fewer shared TCRbeta clones. CVID subjects had higher TCRbeta clonality than healthy controls, most marked in about a third.

This receptor was identified in a person aged 18 to 70 in good health. This chain joins TRBV5-1 and TRBJ2-5; 7 bases align to TRBD2. Material for sequencing was peripheral blood mononuclear cells. The CDR3 reads CASSLISGETQYF. The sequenced part of the CDR3 DNA is TGCGCCAGCAGCTTGATTAGCGGGGAGACC. The whole variable domain, filled in from reference TRBV5-1 and TRBJ2-5, reads KAGVTQTPRYLIKTRGQQVTLSCSPISGHRSVSWYQQTPGQGLQFLFEYFSETQRNKGNFPGRFSGRQFSNSRSEMNVSTLELGDSALYLCASSLISGETQYFGPGTRLLVL.